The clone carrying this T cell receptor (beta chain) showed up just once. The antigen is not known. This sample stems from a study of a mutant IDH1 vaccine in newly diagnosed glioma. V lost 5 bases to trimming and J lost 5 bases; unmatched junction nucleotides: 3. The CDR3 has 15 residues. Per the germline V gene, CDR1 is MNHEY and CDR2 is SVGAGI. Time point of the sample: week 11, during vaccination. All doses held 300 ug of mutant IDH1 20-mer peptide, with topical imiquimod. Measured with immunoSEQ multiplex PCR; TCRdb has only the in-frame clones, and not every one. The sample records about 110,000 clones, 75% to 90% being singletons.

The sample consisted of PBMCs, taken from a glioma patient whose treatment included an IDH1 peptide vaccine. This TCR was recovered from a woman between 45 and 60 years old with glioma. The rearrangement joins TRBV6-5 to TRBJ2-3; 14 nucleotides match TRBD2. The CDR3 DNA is TGTGCCAGCAGTCCTGGACTAGCGGGAGGAGATACGCAGTATTTT. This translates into CASSPGLAGGDTQYF.